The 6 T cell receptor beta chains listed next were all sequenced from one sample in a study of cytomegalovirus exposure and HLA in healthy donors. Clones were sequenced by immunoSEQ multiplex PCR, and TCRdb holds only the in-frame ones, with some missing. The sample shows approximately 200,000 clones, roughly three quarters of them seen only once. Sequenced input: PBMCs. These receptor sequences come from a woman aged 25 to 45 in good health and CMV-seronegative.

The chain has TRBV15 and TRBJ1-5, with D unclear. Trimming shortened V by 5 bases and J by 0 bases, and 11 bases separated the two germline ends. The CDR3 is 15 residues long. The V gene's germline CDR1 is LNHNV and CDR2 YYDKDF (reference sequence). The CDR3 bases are TGTGCCACCAGCCAAGATCAGGCTAGCAATCAGCCCCAGCATTTT. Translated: CATSQDQASNQPQHF.

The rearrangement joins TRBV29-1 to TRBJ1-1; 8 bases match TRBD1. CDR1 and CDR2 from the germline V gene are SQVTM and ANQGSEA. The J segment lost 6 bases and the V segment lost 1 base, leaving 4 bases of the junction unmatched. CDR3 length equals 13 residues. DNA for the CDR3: TGCAGCGTTGAAGGCAGGGGGCTATCTGAAGCTTTCTTT. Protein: CSVEGRGLSEAFF.

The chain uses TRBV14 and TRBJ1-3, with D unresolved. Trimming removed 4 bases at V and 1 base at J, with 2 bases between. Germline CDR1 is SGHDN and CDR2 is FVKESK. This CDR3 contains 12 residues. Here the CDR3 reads CASSPSGNTIYF. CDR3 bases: TGTGCCAGCAGCCCATCTGGAAACACCATATATTTT.

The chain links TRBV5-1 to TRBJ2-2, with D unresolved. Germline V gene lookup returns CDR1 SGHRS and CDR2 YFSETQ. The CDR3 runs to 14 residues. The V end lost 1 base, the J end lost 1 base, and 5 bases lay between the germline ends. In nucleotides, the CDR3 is TGCGCCAGCAGCTTGCCAGGGAACACCGGGGAGCTGTTTTTT. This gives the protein CASSLPGNTGELFF.

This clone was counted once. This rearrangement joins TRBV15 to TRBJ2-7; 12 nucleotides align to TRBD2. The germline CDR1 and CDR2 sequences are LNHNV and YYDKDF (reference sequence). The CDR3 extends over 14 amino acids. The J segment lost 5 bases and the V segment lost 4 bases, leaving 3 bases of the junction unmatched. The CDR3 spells CATSKLAGGHEQYF. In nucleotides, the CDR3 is TGTGCCACCAGCAAACTAGCGGGAGGACACGAGCAGTACTTC.

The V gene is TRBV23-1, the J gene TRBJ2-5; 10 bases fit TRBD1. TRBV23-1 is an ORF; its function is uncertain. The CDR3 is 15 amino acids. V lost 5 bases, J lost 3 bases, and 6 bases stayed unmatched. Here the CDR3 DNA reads TGCGCCAGCAGTTTTACCGGGACAGGGGAAGAGACCCAGTACTTC. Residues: CASSFTGTGEETQYF.